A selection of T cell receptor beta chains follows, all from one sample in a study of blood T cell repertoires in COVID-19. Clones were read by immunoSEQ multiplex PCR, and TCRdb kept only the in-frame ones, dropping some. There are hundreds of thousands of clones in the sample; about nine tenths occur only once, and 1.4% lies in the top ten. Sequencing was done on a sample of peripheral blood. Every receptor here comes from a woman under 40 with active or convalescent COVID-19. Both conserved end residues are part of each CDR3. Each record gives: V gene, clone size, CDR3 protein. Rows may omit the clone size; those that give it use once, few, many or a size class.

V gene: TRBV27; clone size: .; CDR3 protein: CASSRSPAGSTTTEQYF
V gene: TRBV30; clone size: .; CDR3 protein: CAWSVGDLHYGYTF
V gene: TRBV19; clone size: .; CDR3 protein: CASRGTGGRSFF
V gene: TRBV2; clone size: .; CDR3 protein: CASSLGQGGYEQYF
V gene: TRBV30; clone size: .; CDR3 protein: CAWSGARGHGYTF
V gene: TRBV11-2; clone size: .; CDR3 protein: CASSLWGDEGSETQYF
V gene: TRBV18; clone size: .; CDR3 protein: CASSPDRGNTEAFF
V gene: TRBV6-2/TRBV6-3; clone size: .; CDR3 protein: CASSSGTSDLSTDTQYF
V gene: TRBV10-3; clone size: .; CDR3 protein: CAISNGLVDSADTQYF
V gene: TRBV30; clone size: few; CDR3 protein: CAWSVGAAYEQYF
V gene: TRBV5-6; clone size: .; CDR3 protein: CASGDGSSYNEQFF
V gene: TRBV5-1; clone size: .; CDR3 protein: CASSSDDRGGHTEAFF
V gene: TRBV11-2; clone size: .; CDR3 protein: CASSYRRLLAGADTQYF
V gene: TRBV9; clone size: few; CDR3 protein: CASSVETGSYGYTF
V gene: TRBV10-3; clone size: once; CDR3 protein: CAISDLAVSQETQYF
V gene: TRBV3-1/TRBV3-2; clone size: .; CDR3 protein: CASSQDIQGYEQYF
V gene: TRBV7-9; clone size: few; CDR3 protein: CASSPSGQGCTGELFF
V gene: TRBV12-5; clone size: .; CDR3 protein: CASGVLRETQYF
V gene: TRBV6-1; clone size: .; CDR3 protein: CASSEFLGGANTGELFF
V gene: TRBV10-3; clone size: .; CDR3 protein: CAISERTGTSGNEQFF
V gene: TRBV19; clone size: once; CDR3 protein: CASTATGGGTEAFF
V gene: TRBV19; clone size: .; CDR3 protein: CASARPPDRNTGELFF
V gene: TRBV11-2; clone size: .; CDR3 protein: CASSPVTASNTGELFF
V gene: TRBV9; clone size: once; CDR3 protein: CASSGEQGGSPLHF
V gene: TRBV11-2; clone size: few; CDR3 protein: CASSLGTAYEQYF
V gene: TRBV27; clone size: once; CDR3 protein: CASSWFGSGNQPQHF
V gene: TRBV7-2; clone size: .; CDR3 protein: CASRPGDSNTEAFF
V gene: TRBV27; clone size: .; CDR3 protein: CASSFKGSSGGALGEQFF
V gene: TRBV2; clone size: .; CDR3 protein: CASSDISGKTQYF
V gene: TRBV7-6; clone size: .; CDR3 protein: CASSDLRQGSNSPLHF
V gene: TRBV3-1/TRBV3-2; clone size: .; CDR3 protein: CASSQDPTGTDTQYF
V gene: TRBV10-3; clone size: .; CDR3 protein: CAIRTDRGPVNTEAFF
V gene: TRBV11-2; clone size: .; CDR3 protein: CASSLNPDSYNEQFF
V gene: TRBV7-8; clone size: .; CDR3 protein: CASSARQGMNTEAFF
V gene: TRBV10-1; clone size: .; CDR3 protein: CASSESPFAGGYTF
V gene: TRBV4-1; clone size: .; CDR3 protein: CASQDSQNSNQPQHF
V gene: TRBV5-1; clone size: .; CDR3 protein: CASSLSKGVPMGYTF
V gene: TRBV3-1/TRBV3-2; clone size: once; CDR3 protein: CASSQVPGTYEQYF
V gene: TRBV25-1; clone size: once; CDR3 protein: CASSGTGPAGAFF
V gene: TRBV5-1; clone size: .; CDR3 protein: CASLEGRSSYEQYF
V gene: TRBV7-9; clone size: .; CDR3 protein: CASSLLAGGLFPYEQYF
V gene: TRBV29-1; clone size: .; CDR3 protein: CSAGQGTEAFF
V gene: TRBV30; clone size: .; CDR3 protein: CAWARLLTTDTQYF
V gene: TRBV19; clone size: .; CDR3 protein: CASSIQGGIPSYEQYF
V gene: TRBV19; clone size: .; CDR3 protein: CASSIPGNQPQHF
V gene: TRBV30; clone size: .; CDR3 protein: CAWGLAGDEQFF
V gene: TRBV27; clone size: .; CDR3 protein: CASSLLQGAQETQYF
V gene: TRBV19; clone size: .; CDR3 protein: CASSPNGGTGQFF
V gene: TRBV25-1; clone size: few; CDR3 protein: CATAQGSSSYNEQFF
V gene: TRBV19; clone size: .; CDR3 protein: CASSEPGRRTEAFF